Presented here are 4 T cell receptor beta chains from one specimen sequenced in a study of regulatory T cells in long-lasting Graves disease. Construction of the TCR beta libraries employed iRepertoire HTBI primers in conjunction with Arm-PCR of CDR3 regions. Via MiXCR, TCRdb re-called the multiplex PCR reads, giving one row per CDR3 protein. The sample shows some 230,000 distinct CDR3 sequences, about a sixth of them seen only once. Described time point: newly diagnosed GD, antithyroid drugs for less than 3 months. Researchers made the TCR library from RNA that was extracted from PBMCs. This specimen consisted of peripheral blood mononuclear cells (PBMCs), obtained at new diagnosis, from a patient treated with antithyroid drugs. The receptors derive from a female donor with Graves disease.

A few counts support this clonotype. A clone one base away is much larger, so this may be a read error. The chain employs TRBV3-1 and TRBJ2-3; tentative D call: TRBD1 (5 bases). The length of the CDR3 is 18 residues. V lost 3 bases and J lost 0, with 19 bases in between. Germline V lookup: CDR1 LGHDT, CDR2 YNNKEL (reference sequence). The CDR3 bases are TGTGCCAGCAGCCACATCCCGACAGTTCAGACTAGCACAGATACGCAGTATTTT. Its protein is CASSHIPTVQTSTDTQYF.

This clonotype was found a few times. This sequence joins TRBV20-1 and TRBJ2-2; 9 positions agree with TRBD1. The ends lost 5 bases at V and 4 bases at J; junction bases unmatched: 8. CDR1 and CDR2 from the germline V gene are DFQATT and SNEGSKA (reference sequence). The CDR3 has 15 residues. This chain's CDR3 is CSAGTGTGTTGELFF. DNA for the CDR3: TGCAGTGCTGGAACCGGGACAGGGACCACCGGGGAGCTGTTTTTT.

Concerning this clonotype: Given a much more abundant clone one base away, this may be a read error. The CDR3 here is CASRRTAYYGYTF. The DNA of the CDR3 is TGTGCCAGCAGACGGACGGCGTACTATGGCTACACCTTC. The chain has TRBV7-9 and TRBJ1-2; D remains ambiguous. The CDR3 runs to 13 residues. The ends were cut back, 6 bases at V and 3 bases at J, with 11 bases in the middle. Germline CDR1 SEHNR, CDR2 FQNEAQ (reference sequence).

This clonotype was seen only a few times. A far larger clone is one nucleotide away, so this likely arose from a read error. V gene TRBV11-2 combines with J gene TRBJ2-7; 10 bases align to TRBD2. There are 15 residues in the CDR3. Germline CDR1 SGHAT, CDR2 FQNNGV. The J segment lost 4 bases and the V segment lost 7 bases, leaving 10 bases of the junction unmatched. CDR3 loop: CASKPRASGSYEQYF. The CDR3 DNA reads TGTGCCAGCAAACCTCGGGCTAGCGGGAGTTACGAGCAGTACTTC. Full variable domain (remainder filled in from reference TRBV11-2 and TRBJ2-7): EAGVAQSPRYKIIEKRQSVAFWCNPISGHATLYWYQQILGQGPKLLIQFQNNGVVDDSQLPKDRFSAERLKGVDSTLKIQPAKLEDSAVYLCASKPRASGSYEQYFGPGTRLTVT.